One sample yielded the 8 T cell receptor beta chains listed below, sequenced in a study of shared clonotypes between healthy human individuals. Measured with immunoSEQ multiplex PCR; TCRdb has only the in-frame clones, and not every one. This table has about 460,000 clones, 77% appearing once. The sample taken for sequencing was PBMCs. All receptors derive from a middle-aged woman in good health. Some clones in this sample may be carry-over from other donors' samples.

This clone has more than one count but fewer than ten. The CDR3 sequence is CAWSPLGQGNQPQHF. CDR3 DNA sequence: TGTGCCTGGAGCCCCTTGGGACAGGGCAATCAGCCCCAGCATTTT. The V gene is TRBV30, the J gene TRBJ1-5; 8 bases map to TRBD1. Germline assignment: CDR1 GTSNPN and CDR2 SVGIG (reference sequence). V shed 3 bases, J shed 2 bases, and the junction held 6 bases outside the gene matches. This CDR3 has 15 amino acids.

The sample holds one count of this clone. The V and J genes are TRBV19 and TRBJ2-3; D might be TRBD1 (6 bases). Germline V gene data show CDR1 as LNHDA and CDR2 as SQIVND (reference sequence). The ends were cut back, 3 bases at V and 1 base at J, with 11 bases in the middle. This CDR3 region has 15 residues. The DNA for the CDR3 is TGTGCCAGTAGTATCTCCAGGGGAGGCACAGATACGCAGTATTTT. Translating gives CASSISRGGTDTQYF.

The chain links TRBV18 to TRBJ2-1; 10 nucleotides align to TRBD2. The CDR3 runs to 15 residues. V dropped 3 bases and J dropped 6; count of bases not matched to a gene: 5. In germline, CDR1 is KGHSH, CDR2 LQKENI. The CDR3 spells CASSPKGLAFNEQFF. The CDR3 coding sequence is TGTGCCAGCTCACCTAAGGGACTAGCGTTCAATGAGCAGTTCTTC.

The V and J genes are TRBV9 and TRBJ2-5, with a tentative D call TRBD1 (5 bases). The germline V and J ends were trimmed by 1 base and 7 bases, with 11 bases remaining between them. The germline V gene has CDR1 SGDLS and CDR2 YYNGEE. The CDR3 consists of 13 residues. CDR3: CASSVLDRGTQYF. The DNA for the CDR3 is TGTGCCAGCAGCGTACTTGATAGGGGGACCCAGTACTTC.

The genes are TRBV29-1 and TRBJ2-1; D is perhaps TRBD2 (6 bases). The germline CDR1 and CDR2 sequences are SQVTM and ANQGSEA. Trimming cost V 7 bases and J 9 bases, with 22 bases left between them. The CDR3 runs 14 residues. This CDR3 is CSATYSRRTTEQFF. CDR3 in DNA: TGCAGCGCCACATATAGCAGGAGGACTACTGAGCAGTTCTTC.

There are many counts of this clone. The CDR3 protein is CASSPDREEQYF. The CDR3 coding sequence is TGTGCCAGCAGTCCCGACCGGGAGGAGCAGTACTTC. The chain combines TRBV2 with TRBJ2-7, with D perhaps matching TRBD2 (6 bases). V shed 5 bases and J shed 7 bases, with 12 bases lying between them. This CDR3 is built from 12 residues. The germline gives CDR1 SNHLY, CDR2 FYNNEI.

This chain uses TRBV28 with TRBJ1-2; 8 bases map to TRBD1. J lost 4 bases, V lost 5 bases, and 6 bases had no gene match. The CDR3 is made up of 14 amino acids. Germline lookup yields CDR1 MDHEN and CDR2 SYDVKM. The CDR3 spells CASSQGQGFYGYTF. The CDR3 region has the DNA TGTGCCAGCAGTCAAGGACAGGGCTTCTATGGCTACACCTTC.

V is TRBV20-1 and J is TRBJ1-2; D is undetermined. CDR1 is DFQATT, CDR2 SNEGSKA, per germline (reference sequence). Trimming shortened V by 5 bases and J by 8 bases, and 12 bases separated the two germline ends. This CDR3 region has 11 residues. DNA for the CDR3: TGCAGTGCTCATGACACCTTCGGCTACACCTTC. Its translation: CSAHDTFGYTF.